By sample share, the clone carrying this TCR beta chain is medium-sized. Its antigen remains unidentified. The CDR3 contains 13 residues. The germline V gene encodes CDR1 SQVTM and CDR2 ANQGSEA. The germline V and J ends were trimmed by 5 bases and 0 bases, with 11 bases remaining between them. This sample is drawn from a study of T and B cells in COVID-19 patients. Broader study findings: Exclusive to the recovered cohort were roughly 2,300 TCR clusters, a few dozen of them with low generation probability.

Blood genomic DNA input for TRB amplification was roughly 250-500 ng. TRB rearrangements were amplified by multiplex PCR with BIOMED2 TRB-A/B primers. MiXCR, run by TCRdb on the multiplex PCR reads, gives a single entry per CDR3 protein. The data hold tens of thousands of distinct CDR3 sequences, with over 25% observed a single time. The chain uses TRBV29-1 and TRBJ2-7; D might be TRBD1 (5 bases). The receptor's source is a human donor who had recovered from COVID-19. Sequences were obtained from blood. This CDR3 is CSVFAGYSYEQYF. The DNA for the CDR3 is TGCAGCGTTTTCGCAGGGTACTCCTACGAGCAGTACTTC.